This section outlines one T cell receptor beta chain sequence together with its context. Its target is not known. The source of the sample is a study of T-cell memory formation after mild COVID-19. Study-wide background: In these data, TCR clusters were largely donor specific.

A single record per CDR3 protein comes from TCRdb applying MiXCR to the 5' RACE reads. This sample has almost 550,000 distinct CDR3 sequences, with 20% found just once. The CDR3 is 17 residues long. Trimming cost V 0 bases and J 3 bases; bases outside gene matches: 9. Germline CDR1 SGHRS, CDR2 YFSETQ. Whole-study results and caveats: The appearance of some responding clones in pre-infection memory suggested that cross-reactive memory joined.

V and J are TRBV5-1 and TRBJ2-1, with 7 bases lining up with TRBD1. The sequenced sample consisted of PBMCs or a T cell subset sorted from them (not recorded which). The TCR was taken from an adult woman who had mild COVID-19 (a few samples of this study predate the infection). Cell type and time point are not known. CDR3 sequence (DNA): TGCGCCAGCAGCTTGGCTGGGGACAGAATGATCTACAATGAGCAGTTCTTC. Translation gives CASSLAGDRMIYNEQFF.